This record looks at one T cell receptor (beta chain) sequence and its context. What it binds is not known. The use of a sample-barcoded 5' primer and a J-beta primer mix characterized a second PCR of about 7 to 12 cycles. TCRdb itself ran the 5' RACE reads through MiXCR, one entry per CDR3 protein. The sample yields about 780,000 distinct CDR3 sequences, less than 60% seen once. This sample is part of a study of blood T cells in healthy people across ages. Findings of the study overall: Nothing was known about donor CMV status, and this possibly confounded expanded clonotype changes. A strong correlation was seen between TCR beta diversity and naive T cell percentage.

The ends were cut back, 6 bases at V and 0 bases at J, with 5 bases in the middle. The CDR3 extends over 12 amino acids. Germline CDR1 SGHVS, CDR2 FQNEAQ. The origin of this receptor is a man of 80 years or more in good health. The sequencing input was blood. The J gene is TRBJ1-1, the V gene TRBV7-8; D is ambiguous. The CDR3 nucleotides are TGTGCCAGCAGAAAAGTGAACACTGAAGCTTTCTTT. It yields the protein CASRKVNTEAFF.